This entry lists 10 T cell receptor beta chains sequenced from one sample in a study of T cell responses to AZD1222 COVID-19 vaccine. Clones were sequenced by immunoSEQ multiplex PCR, and TCRdb holds only the in-frame ones, with some missing. The repertoire holds about 210,000 clones, roughly 92% seen once, with 1% to 1.5% in the top ten. The material sequenced was peripheral blood, taken on day 0 of AZD1222 vaccination. The receptors stem from an adult in good health.

The gene calls are TRBV7-9 and TRBJ1-2, with 7 bases matching TRBD1. The CDR3 is 15 residues long. The V gene's germline CDR1 is SEHNR and CDR2 FQNEAQ (reference sequence). V gave up 5 bases and J gave up 4 bases; unmatched junction bases: 10. This CDR3 reads CASSARDRLAYGYTF. The CDR3 bases are TGTGCCAGCAGCGCCCGGGACAGACTAGCCTATGGCTACACCTTC.

This clone was counted once. The rearrangement links TRBV4-1 to TRBJ2-2, with TRBD2 identical over 13 bases. Per germline, CDR1 MGHRA and CDR2 YSYEKL. V trimming: 3 bases; J trimming: 5 bases; junction bases outside the gene matches: 12. The CDR3 length is 19 residues. CDR3 sequence (DNA): TGCGCCAGCAGCCACGAGACGGGACTAGCGGGGTTTCGTACCGGGGAGCTGTTTTTT. This translates into CASSHETGLAGFRTGELFF.

V is TRBV5-6 and J is TRBJ1-6; D unresolved. Germline-derived CDR1 and CDR2 are SGHDT and YYEEEE. Trimming left V 4 bases short and J 11 bases short, with 13 bases between. This CDR3 region has 13 residues. The CDR3 DNA reads TGTGCCAGCAGCAATGGTAATTCTGCACCCCTCCACTTT. This encodes CASSNGNSAPLHF.

The V call is TRBV5-1, the J call TRBJ2-5; 7 bases map to TRBD2. In germline, CDR1 is SGHRS, CDR2 YFSETQ. This CDR3 has 16 amino acids. V was pared by 0 bases and J by 4 bases, with 9 bases of the junction left unmatched. The CDR3 reads CASSLEASGELETQYF. The CDR3 DNA sequence: TGCGCCAGCAGCTTGGAGGCTAGCGGCGAACTAGAGACCCAGTACTTC.

V usage is TRBV10-3 and J usage is TRBJ1-3; no firm D call. This CDR3 is built from 13 residues. Germline-derived CDR1 and CDR2 are ENHRY and SYGVKD. V was clipped by 8 bases and J by 0 bases, with 8 bases between them. CDR3 nucleotides: TGTGCCATCCGTCCGAGCTCTGGAAACACCATATATTTT. This sequence encodes CAIRPSSGNTIYF.

The chain joins TRBV9 to TRBJ1-3; weak D call: TRBD1 (5 bases). Deletions cut 3 bases from V and 8 bases from J, with 21 bases between. Germline values: CDR1 SGDLS, CDR2 YYNGEE. This CDR3 is 16 amino acids long. The CDR3 is CASSATPLWDADTIYF. The DNA of the CDR3 is TGTGCCAGCAGCGCGACTCCACTATGGGACGCGGACACCATATATTTT. The full variable domain, its missing parts supplied by reference TRBV9 and TRBJ1-3, is DSGVTQTPKHLITATGQRVTLRCSPRSGDLSVYWYQQSLDQGLQFLIQYYNGEERAKGNILERFSAQQFPDLHSELNLSSLELGDSALYFCASSATPLWDADTIYFGEGSWLTVV.

This clone was detected only once. J is TRBJ2-5 and V is TRBV10-3, with D perhaps matching TRBD1 (6 bases). Germline loops: CDR1 ENHRY, CDR2 SYGVKD. The V end lost 4 bases, the J end lost 1 base, and 10 bases lay between the germline ends. The CDR3 consists of 14 residues. CDR3 bases: TGTGCCATCAGTGGGGGGACAACCCAAGAGACCCAGTACTTC. Its translation is CAISGGTTQETQYF.

The V and J genes are TRBV7-2 and TRBJ1-2; weak D call: TRBD1 (5 bases). The CDR3 consists of 16 residues. The V gene lost 1 base and the J gene lost 0 bases, with 12 bases spanning the gap. Germline-derived CDR1 and CDR2 are SGHTA and FQGNSA. The DNA for the CDR3 is TGTGCCAGCAGCTTAGGAGGGACCACAACTAACTATGGCTACACCTTC. Encoded protein: CASSLGGTTTNYGYTF.

The V gene is TRBV2, the J gene TRBJ2-7, with 8 nucleotides matching TRBD1. Germline CDR1 SNHLY, CDR2 FYNNEI. The CDR3 totals 14 residues. V lost 6 bases, J lost 0 bases, and 4 bases stayed unmatched. The CDR3: CASRARGHSYEQYF. The CDR3 nucleotides read TGTGCCAGCAGGGCCAGGGGGCACTCCTACGAGCAGTACTTC.

The V call is TRBV7-9, the J call TRBJ2-3; TRBD2 matches 10 bases. CDR1 and CDR2 (germline): SEHNR, FQNEAQ (reference sequence). After removal of 5 bases from V and 2 bases from J, the junction contained 13 bases not matched to a gene. This CDR3 is 18 amino acids long. CDR3 sequence (DNA): TGTGCCAGCAGCCCCTCTCCTAGCGGGGGCCGGGTCACAGATACGCAGTATTTT. Translated, it gives CASSPSPSGGRVTDTQYF.